This T cell receptor (beta chain) was documented in a study of T cells in Graves' hyperthyroidism and ophthalmopathy. Findings of the study overall: Blood also showed most of the thyroid clonotypes that were expanded above 0.001. The authors' 13 V-J model separated ophthalmopathy from stable hyperthyroidism.

Recently diagnosed hyperthyroidism of less than 2 months' duration affected patients aged 18 to 65. Fresh peripheral blood, roughly 9.6 ml, was the source of the PBMCs. V lost 5 bases and J lost 4; bases outside the gene matches: 10. Looked up from germline, CDR1 is GTSNPN and CDR2 is SVGIG (reference sequence). The CDR3 is 15 amino acids. The CDR3 regions of TCR beta were amplified from RNA transcripts. The HTBI primer set served for first-round RT-PCR of the TCR CDR3. In TCRdb, the multiplex PCR reads were re-called with MiXCR into one record per CDR3 protein. In the table there are under 800,000 distinct CDR3 sequences, approximately 14% of which are singletons. This clonotype was recorded at least ten times. The antigen remains unidentified.

Sequenced input: blood. The TCR comes from a woman aged 18-30 years with Graves' hyperthyroidism. The chain has TRBV30 and TRBJ1-1; 10 bases align to TRBD1. The CDR3 here is CAWQLDGTGATEAFF. CDR3 DNA: TGTGCCTGGCAGTTGGACGGGACAGGGGCCACTGAAGCTTTCTTT.